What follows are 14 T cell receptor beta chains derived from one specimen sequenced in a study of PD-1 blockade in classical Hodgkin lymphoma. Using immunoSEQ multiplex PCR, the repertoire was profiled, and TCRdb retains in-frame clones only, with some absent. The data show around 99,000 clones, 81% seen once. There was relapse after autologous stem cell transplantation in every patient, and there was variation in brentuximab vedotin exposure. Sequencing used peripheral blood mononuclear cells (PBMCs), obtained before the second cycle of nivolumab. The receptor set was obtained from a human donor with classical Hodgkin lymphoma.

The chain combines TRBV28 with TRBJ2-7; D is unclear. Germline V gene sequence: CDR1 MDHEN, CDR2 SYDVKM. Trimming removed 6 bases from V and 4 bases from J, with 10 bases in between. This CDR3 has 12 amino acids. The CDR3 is CASRGRLYEQYF. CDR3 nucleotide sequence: TGTGCCAGCAGGGGCAGATTATACGAGCAGTACTTC.

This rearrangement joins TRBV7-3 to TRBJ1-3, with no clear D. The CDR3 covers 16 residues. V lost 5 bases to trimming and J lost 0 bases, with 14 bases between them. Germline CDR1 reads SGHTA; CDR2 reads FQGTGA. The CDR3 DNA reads TGTGCCAGCAGCCCCCAACCACCTATCTCTGGAAACACCATATATTTT. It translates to CASSPQPPISGNTIYF.

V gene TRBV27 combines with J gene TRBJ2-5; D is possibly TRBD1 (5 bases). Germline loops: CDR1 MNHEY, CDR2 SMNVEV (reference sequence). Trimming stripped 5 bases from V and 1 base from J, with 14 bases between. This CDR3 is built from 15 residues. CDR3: CASSGRATIQETQYF. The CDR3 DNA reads TGTGCCAGCAGTGGCAGGGCCACGATCCAAGAGACCCAGTACTTC.

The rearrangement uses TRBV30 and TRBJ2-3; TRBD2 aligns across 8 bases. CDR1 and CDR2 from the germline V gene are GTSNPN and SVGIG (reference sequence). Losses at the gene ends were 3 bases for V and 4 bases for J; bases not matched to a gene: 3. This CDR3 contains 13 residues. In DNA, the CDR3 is TGTGCCTGGAGCGGGGGGGGCGCAGATACGCAGTATTTT. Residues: CAWSGGGADTQYF.

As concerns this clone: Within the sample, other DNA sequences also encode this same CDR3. The CDR3 here is CASSLLNTGELFF. The CDR3 DNA reads as TGTGCCAGCAGCTTACTTAACACCGGGGAGCTGTTTTTT. V is TRBV7-2 and J is TRBJ2-2; D gene ambiguous. The CDR3 runs to 13 residues. Germline CDR1 is SGHTA and CDR2 is FQGNSA. Trimming took off 2 bases at V and 2 bases at J, with 3 bases between the two ends. Full variable domain (remainder filled in from reference TRBV7-2 and TRBJ2-2): GAGVSQSPSNKVTEKGKDVELRCDPISGHTALYWYRQSLGQGLEFLIYFQGNSAPDKSGLPSDRFSAERTGGSVSTLTIQRTQQEDSAVYLCASSLLNTGELFFGEGSRLTVL.

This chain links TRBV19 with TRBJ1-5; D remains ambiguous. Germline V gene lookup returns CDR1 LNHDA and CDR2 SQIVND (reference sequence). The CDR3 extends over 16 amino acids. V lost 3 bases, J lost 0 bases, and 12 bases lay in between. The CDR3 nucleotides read TGTGCCAGTAGTATGTTGACGGCGGGTAGCAATCAGCCCCAGCATTTT. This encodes CASSMLTAGSNQPQHF. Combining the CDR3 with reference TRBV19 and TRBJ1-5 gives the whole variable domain DGGITQSPKYLFRKEGQNVTLSCEQNLNHDAMYWYRQDPGQGLRLIYYSQIVNDFQKGDIAEGYSVSREKKESFPLTVTSAQKNPTAFYLCASSMLTAGSNQPQHFGDGTRLSIL.

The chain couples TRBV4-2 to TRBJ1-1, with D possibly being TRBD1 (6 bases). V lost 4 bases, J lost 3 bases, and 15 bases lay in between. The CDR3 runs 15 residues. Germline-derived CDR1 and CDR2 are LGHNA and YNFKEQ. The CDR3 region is CASSPVTGGYTEAFF. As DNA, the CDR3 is TGTGCCAGCAGCCCAGTGACAGGTGGATACACTGAAGCTTTCTTT.

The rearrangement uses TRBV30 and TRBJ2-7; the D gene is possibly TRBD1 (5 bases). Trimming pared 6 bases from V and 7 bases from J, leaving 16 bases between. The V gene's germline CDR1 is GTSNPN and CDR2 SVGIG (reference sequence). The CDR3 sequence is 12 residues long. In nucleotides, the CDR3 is TGTGCCTGCAACTGGGGCCTAAGGGAGCAGTACTTC. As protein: CACNWGLREQYF.

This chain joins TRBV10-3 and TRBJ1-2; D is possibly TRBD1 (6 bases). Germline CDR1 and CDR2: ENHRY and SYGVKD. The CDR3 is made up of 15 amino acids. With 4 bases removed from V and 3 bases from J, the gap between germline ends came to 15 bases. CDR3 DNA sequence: TGTGCCATCAGTGCCTTCGCGGGGGCTGACTATGGCTACACCTTC. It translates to CAISAFAGADYGYTF.

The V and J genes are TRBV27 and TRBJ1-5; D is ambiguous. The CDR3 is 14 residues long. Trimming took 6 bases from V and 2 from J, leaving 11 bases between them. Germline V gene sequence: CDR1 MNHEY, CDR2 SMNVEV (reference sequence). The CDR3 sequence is CASRRSGGNQPQHF. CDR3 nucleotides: TGTGCCAGCAGGCGGTCCGGGGGCAATCAGCCCCAGCATTTT.

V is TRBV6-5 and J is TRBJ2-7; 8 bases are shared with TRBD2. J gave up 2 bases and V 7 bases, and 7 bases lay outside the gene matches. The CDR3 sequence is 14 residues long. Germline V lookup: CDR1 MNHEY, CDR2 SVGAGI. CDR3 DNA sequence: TGTGCCAGCATCCGGGTAGCGGGAACCTACGAGCAGTACTTC. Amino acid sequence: CASIRVAGTYEQYF.

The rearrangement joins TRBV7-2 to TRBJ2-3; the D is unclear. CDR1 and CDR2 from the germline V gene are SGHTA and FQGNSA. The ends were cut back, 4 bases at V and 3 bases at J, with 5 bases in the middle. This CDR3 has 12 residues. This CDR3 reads CASSWWTDTQYF. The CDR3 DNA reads TGTGCCAGCAGCTGGTGGACAGATACGCAGTATTTT. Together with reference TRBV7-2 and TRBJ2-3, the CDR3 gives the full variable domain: GAGVSQSPSNKVTEKGKDVELRCDPISGHTALYWYRQSLGQGLEFLIYFQGNSAPDKSGLPSDRFSAERTGGSVSTLTIQRTQQEDSAVYLCASSWWTDTQYFGPGTRLTVL.

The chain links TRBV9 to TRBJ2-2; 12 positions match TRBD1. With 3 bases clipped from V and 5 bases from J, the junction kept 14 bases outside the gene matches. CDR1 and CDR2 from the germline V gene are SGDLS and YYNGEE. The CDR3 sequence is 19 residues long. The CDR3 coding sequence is TGTGCCAGCAGCGCAAATCCTGGGACAGGGGGCTCAATAACCGGGGAGCTGTTTTTT. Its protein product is CASSANPGTGGSITGELFF.

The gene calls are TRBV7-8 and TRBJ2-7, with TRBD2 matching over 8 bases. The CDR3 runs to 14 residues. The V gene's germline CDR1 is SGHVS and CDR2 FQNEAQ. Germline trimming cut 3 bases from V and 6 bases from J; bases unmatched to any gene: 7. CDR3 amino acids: CASSLEAGAVEQYF. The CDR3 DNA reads TGTGCCAGCAGCTTGGAAGCGGGAGCCGTCGAGCAGTACTTC.